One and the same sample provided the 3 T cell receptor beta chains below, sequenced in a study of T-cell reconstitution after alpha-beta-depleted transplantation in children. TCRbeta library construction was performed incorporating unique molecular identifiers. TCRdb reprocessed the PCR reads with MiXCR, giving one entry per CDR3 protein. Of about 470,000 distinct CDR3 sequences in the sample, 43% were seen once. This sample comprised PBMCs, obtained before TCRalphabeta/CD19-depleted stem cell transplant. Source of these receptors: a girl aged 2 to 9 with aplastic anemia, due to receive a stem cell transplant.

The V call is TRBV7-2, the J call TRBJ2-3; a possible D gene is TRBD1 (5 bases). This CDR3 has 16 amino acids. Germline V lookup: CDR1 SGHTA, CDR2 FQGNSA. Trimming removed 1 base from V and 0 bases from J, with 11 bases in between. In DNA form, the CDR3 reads TGTGCCAGCAGCTTAGTTGACAGCGATAGCACAGATACGCAGTATTTT. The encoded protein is CASSLVDSDSTDTQYF.

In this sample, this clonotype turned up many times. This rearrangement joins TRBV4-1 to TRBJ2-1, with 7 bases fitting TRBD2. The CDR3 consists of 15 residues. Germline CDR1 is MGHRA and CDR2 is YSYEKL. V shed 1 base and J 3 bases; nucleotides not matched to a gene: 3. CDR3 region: CASSQVGTNYNEQFF. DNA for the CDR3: TGCGCCAGCAGCCAAGTGGGGACTAACTACAATGAGCAGTTCTTC.

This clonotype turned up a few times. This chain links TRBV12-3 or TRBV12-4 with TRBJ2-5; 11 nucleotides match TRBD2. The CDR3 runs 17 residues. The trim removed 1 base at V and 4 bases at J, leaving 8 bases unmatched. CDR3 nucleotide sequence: TGTGCCAGCAGTTTAGGGGCTAGCGGGAGGTGGGGAGAGACCCAGTACTTC. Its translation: CASSLGASGRWGETQYF.